The 29 T cell receptor beta chains presented below share a single source sample, sequenced in a study of graft-versus-host responses after intestinal transplantation. Assay used: immunoSEQ multiplex PCR; TCRdb lists only in-frame clones, some missing. This table has 62,000 or so clones, 85% to 90% appearing once. Source: PBMCs, taken 26 days after transplant. These TCRs come from a human patient who received an intestinal transplant, so some T cells may come from the graft donor.

The J gene is TRBJ2-1, the V gene TRBV6-5; 7 bases are a match to TRBD1. Germline CDR1 MNHEY, CDR2 SVGAGI. The CDR3 covers 14 residues. V lost 4 bases, J lost 4 bases, and 4 bases stayed unmatched. CDR3 in amino acids: CASSFGTEYNEQFF. The DNA of the CDR3 is TGTGCCAGCAGTTTCGGGACAGAGTACAATGAGCAGTTCTTC.

The chain couples TRBV6-1 to TRBJ2-2; 11 bases are shared with TRBD1. J lost 5 bases, V lost 11 bases, and 10 bases had no gene match. This CDR3 region has 15 residues. From germline, CDR1 is MNHNS and CDR2 SASEGT. CDR3 loop: CASMSGQGGTGELFF. In DNA form, the CDR3 reads TGTGCCTCCATGTCGGGACAGGGGGGGACCGGGGAGCTGTTTTTT.

V gene TRBV28 combines with J gene TRBJ2-7, with D maybe TRBD1 (6 bases). CDR1 MDHEN and CDR2 SYDVKM come from the germline V gene. The CDR3 spans 14 residues. The germline V and J ends were trimmed by 5 bases and 0 bases, with 11 bases remaining between them. CDR3 coding DNA: TGTGCCAGCAGTAGCTCGGACAGCTCCTACGAGCAGTACGTC. It translates to CASSSSDSSYEQYV.

V and J are TRBV27 and TRBJ2-1; the match to TRBD2 covers 15 bases. Per the germline V gene, CDR1 is MNHEY and CDR2 is SMNVEV (reference sequence). The V gene end was trimmed by 3 bases and the J gene end by 0 bases; junction bases not matched to a gene: 9. The CDR3 is 20 residues long. CDR3 sequence: CASSFRTGLAGGPSYNEQFF. The CDR3 DNA follows: TGTGCCAGCAGTTTCCGTACCGGACTAGCGGGAGGGCCCTCCTACAATGAGCAGTTCTTC.

The V and J genes are TRBV9 and TRBJ2-1; 8 bases line up with TRBD2. This CDR3 region has 14 residues. The V segment lost 0 bases and the J segment 4 bases; nucleotides outside the gene matches: 0. The germline V gene has CDR1 SGDLS and CDR2 YYNGEE. The CDR3 sequence is CASSVGGRYNEQFF. CDR3 DNA: TGTGCCAGCAGCGTAGGCGGGAGGTACAATGAGCAGTTCTTC.

This clone came up a few times. The V and J genes are TRBV28 and TRBJ2-7; D possibly corresponds to TRBD2 (6 bases). Looked up from germline, CDR1 is MDHEN and CDR2 is SYDVKM. The ends were cut back, 4 bases at V and 6 bases at J, with 19 bases in the middle. The CDR3 length is 15 residues. The CDR3 DNA is TGTGCCAGCAGTTCCCAGAGGCGGGGTGGTTCCGAGCAGTACGTC. Its translation: CASSSQRRGGSEQYV.

This clone was detected a few times. The chain links TRBV5-1 to TRBJ2-1; D is undetermined. The V gene's germline CDR1 is SGHRS and CDR2 YFSETQ. The germline V and J ends were trimmed by 7 bases and 2 bases, with 7 bases remaining between them. The CDR3 consists of 12 residues. CDR3 sequence (DNA): TGCGCCAGCGGGCTAACCTACAATGAGCAGTTCTTC. It encodes CASGLTYNEQFF. The full variable domain, in which reference TRBV5-1 and TRBJ2-1 provide the parts outside the CDR3, is KAGVTQTPRYLIKTRGQQVTLSCSPISGHRSVSWYQQTPGQGLQFLFEYFSETQRNKGNFPGRFSGRQFSNSRSEMNVSTLELGDSALYLCASGLTYNEQFFGPGTRLTVL.

This chain connects TRBV4-1 to TRBJ1-2, with D unresolved. This CDR3 has 13 residues. Germline CDR1 and CDR2: MGHRA and YSYEKL. The V and J ends lost 2 bases and 6 bases respectively, with 10 bases between them. The CDR3 nucleotides read TGCGCCAGCAGCCAACGAGGAGTACATGGCTACACCTTC. This encodes CASSQRGVHGYTF.

This rearrangement joins TRBV6-1 to TRBJ2-2, with D perhaps matching TRBD2 (5 bases). V dropped 7 bases and J dropped 4 bases, with 16 bases sitting between them. The CDR3 contains 15 residues. Germline CDR1 is MNHNS and CDR2 is SASEGT. The CDR3 protein is CASTLPPGGTGELFF. CDR3 bases: TGTGCCAGCACCCTTCCCCCCGGAGGCACCGGGGAGCTGTTTTTT.

The chain recombines TRBV15 with TRBJ2-3, with 9 bases that match TRBD1. The CDR3 is made up of 16 amino acids. The germline V gene has CDR1 LNHNV and CDR2 YYDKDF (reference sequence). The V gene end was trimmed by 3 bases and the J gene end by 4 bases; junction bases not matched to a gene: 8. The chain's CDR3 is CATSSSYRGHPDTQYF. CDR3 sequence (DNA): TGTGCCACCAGCAGCAGTTACAGGGGGCACCCAGATACGCAGTATTTT. Full variable domain (remainder filled in from reference TRBV15 and TRBJ2-3): DAMVIQNPRYQVTQFGKPVTLSCSQTLNHNVMYWYQQKSSQAPKLLFHYYDKDFNNEADTPDNFQSRRPNTSFCFLDIRSPGLGDTAMYLCATSSSYRGHPDTQYFGPGTRLTVL.

The genes are TRBV4-1 and TRBJ2-2, with a weak D call TRBD1 (6 bases). V was clipped by 0 bases and J by 7 bases, with 18 bases between them. The CDR3 totals 17 residues. Germline V gene data show CDR1 as MGHRA and CDR2 as YSYEKL. The CDR3 coding sequence is TGCGCCAGCAGCCAAGATAATTTTCAGGGGCAAGACGGGGAGCTGTTTTTT. Protein product: CASSQDNFQGQDGELFF.

This rearrangement joins TRBV28 to TRBJ2-6; the match to TRBD1 covers 7 bases. CDR1 is MDHEN and CDR2 is SYDVKM in the germline V gene. Trimming cost V 5 bases and J 0 bases; bases outside gene matches: 4. The CDR3 extends over 16 amino acids. CDR3 bases: TGTGCCAGCAGTCCCGGGACAGTCTCTGGGGCCAACGTCCTGACTTTC. This translates into CASSPGTVSGANVLTF.

This rearrangement joins TRBV5-1 to TRBJ2-1; D is ambiguous. This CDR3 region has 13 residues. Germline CDR1 is SGHRS and CDR2 is YFSETQ. Between the trimmed V and J ends, which lost 0 bases and 6 bases, there was a span of 7 bases. CDR3 protein: CASSLAPVNEQFF. The CDR3 region has the DNA TGCGCCAGCAGCTTGGCGCCGGTCAATGAGCAGTTCTTC.

The chain links TRBV28 to TRBJ1-5; 9 positions match TRBD1. The CDR3 has 16 residues. The ends lost 4 bases at V and 7 bases at J; junction bases unmatched: 11. Germline assignment: CDR1 MDHEN and CDR2 SYDVKM. CDR3 sequence: CASSSTLDRGGQPQHF. In DNA form, the CDR3 reads TGTGCCAGCAGTTCCACTTTGGACAGGGGTGGACAGCCCCAGCATTTT.

This clone was picked up a small number of times. The J gene is TRBJ1-4, the V gene TRBV7-9; D may be TRBD1 (5 bases). CDR3 size: 15 residues. Germline V gene data show CDR1 as SEHNR and CDR2 as FQNEAQ (reference sequence). Trimming left V 2 bases short and J 8 bases short, with 15 bases between. The DNA of the CDR3 is TGTGCCAGCAGCTTAAATAACGGGGGACGGGAAAAACTGTTTTTT. Translated: CASSLNNGGREKLFF.

This chain connects TRBV5-1 to TRBJ2-3, with TRBD2 matching 8 bases. The length of the CDR3 is 20 residues. Trimming at V came to 0 bases and at J to 0 bases, leaving 15 bases not matched to a gene. CDR1 SGHRS and CDR2 YFSETQ come from the germline V gene. CDR3 DNA: TGCGCCAGCAGCTTGGACCCAGCGGGGGCCCACCTTACTAGCACAGATACGCAGTATTTT. It is translated as CASSLDPAGAHLTSTDTQYF.

The chain employs TRBV30 and TRBJ2-1; TRBD2 aligns across 9 bases. This CDR3 is built from 14 residues. The germline V gene has CDR1 GTSNPN and CDR2 SVGIG (reference sequence). V lost 8 bases to trimming and J lost 10 bases; unmatched junction nucleotides: 15. CDR3 nucleotides: TGTGCCGGCGAGCCGACAGGCGCGGGGGGGGAGCAGTTCTTC. Its translation is CAGEPTGAGGEQFF.

The V call is TRBV25-1, the J call TRBJ2-1; D uncertain. CDR1 is MGHDK, CDR2 SYGVNS, per germline. The CDR3 contains 11 residues. The V end lost 8 bases, the J end lost 8 bases, and 10 bases lay between the germline ends. CDR3 protein: CASSSGYEQFF. CDR3 coding DNA: TGTGCCAGCTCCAGTGGCTATGAGCAGTTCTTC.

This chain connects TRBV2 to TRBJ1-2; TRBD1 agrees at 10 bases. V lost 4 bases, J lost 4 bases, and 3 bases stayed unmatched. The germline gives CDR1 SNHLY, CDR2 FYNNEI. CDR3 length: 14 amino acids. CDR3 in amino acids: CASSGQGAIYGYTF. CDR3 nucleotide sequence: TGTGCCAGCAGTGGACAGGGGGCCATCTATGGCTACACCTTC.

J is TRBJ1-3 and V is TRBV7-2; D call uncertain. The CDR3 covers 15 residues. Trimming pared 1 base from V and 1 base from J, leaving 8 bases between. Per the germline V gene, CDR1 is SGHTA and CDR2 is FQGNSA. In DNA, the CDR3 is TGTGCCAGCAGCTTAGGGGCGGGTTCTGGAAACACCATATATTTT. Its translation: CASSLGAGSGNTIYF.

This sequence joins TRBV11-3 and TRBJ2-2; possible D gene TRBD2, 5 bases. V lost 1 base and J 4 bases, leaving 13 bases between the germline ends. The germline V gene encodes CDR1 SGHNT and CDR2 YENEEA. This CDR3 has 16 residues. This chain's CDR3 is CASSLAPRESTGELFF. In DNA form, the CDR3 reads TGTGCCAGCAGCTTAGCCCCTAGGGAGTCCACCGGGGAGCTGTTTTTT.

This chain uses TRBV5-4 with TRBJ2-2; D call uncertain. The CDR3 is made up of 16 amino acids. V lost 4 bases and J 0 bases, leaving 13 bases between the germline ends. CDR1 SGHNT and CDR2 YYREEE come from the germline V gene (reference sequence). The CDR3 sequence is CASSLWAQANTGELFF. The CDR3 coding sequence is TGTGCCAGCAGCCTTTGGGCTCAGGCGAACACCGGGGAGCTGTTTTTT. Complete variable domain (other parts from reference TRBV5-4 and TRBJ2-2): ETGVTQSPTHLIKTRGQQVTLRCSSQSGHNTVSWYQQALGQGPQFIFQYYREEENGRGNFPPRFSGLQFPNYSSELNVNALELDDSALYLCASSLWAQANTGELFFGEGSRLTVL.

This chain links TRBV28 with TRBJ2-7; a possible D gene is TRBD2 (6 bases). With 7 bases removed from V and 6 bases from J, the gap between germline ends came to 22 bases. Looked up from germline, CDR1 is MDHEN and CDR2 is SYDVKM. The CDR3 covers 15 residues. The CDR3 is CASIIGGEVEGEQYF. CDR3 coding DNA: TGTGCCAGCATCATTGGAGGGGAAGTGGAGGGCGAGCAGTACTTC.

The genes are TRBV6-1 and TRBJ1-1; possible D gene TRBD1, 6 bases. The germline gives CDR1 MNHNS, CDR2 SASEGT. The CDR3 runs 14 residues. V was shortened by 10 bases and J by 0 bases, with 15 bases between the two germline ends. The CDR3 DNA reads as TGTGCCACCGCAGGGGTTGGGATGAACACTGAAGCTTTCTTT. Its protein product is CATAGVGMNTEAFF.

The gene calls are TRBV2 and TRBJ2-3; 12 bases line up with TRBD2. The CDR3 sequence is 20 residues long. Trimming removed 4 bases from V and 1 base from J; junction bases left unmatched: 15. Germline assignment: CDR1 SNHLY and CDR2 FYNNEI. CDR3 amino acids: CASSGALLAGGRIGTDTQYF. For the CDR3, the DNA is TGTGCCAGCAGTGGAGCCCTGCTAGCGGGGGGGCGAATCGGCACAGATACGCAGTATTTT.

The chain uses TRBV7-2 and TRBJ2-1; a weak D match, TRBD2 (7 bases). The CDR3 covers 14 residues. V was clipped by 3 bases and J by 6 bases, with 12 bases between them. In germline, CDR1 is SGHTA, CDR2 FQGNSA. The CDR3: CASSFSGGLNEQFF. In nucleotides, the CDR3 is TGTGCCAGCAGCTTCTCCGGGGGGCTCAATGAGCAGTTCTTC. The full variable domain, with the rest looked up from reference TRBV7-2 and TRBJ2-1, is GAGVSQSPSNKVTEKGKDVELRCDPISGHTALYWYRQSLGQGLEFLIYFQGNSAPDKSGLPSDRFSAERTGGSVSTLTIQRTQQEDSAVYLCASSFSGGLNEQFFGPGTRLTVL.

V is TRBV11-2 and J is TRBJ2-1, with TRBD2 matching 8 bases. CDR3 length equals 14 residues. Trimming took 5 bases from V and 10 from J; bases not matched to a gene: 10. CDR1 and CDR2 from the germline V gene are SGHAT and FQNNGV. CDR3 DNA: TGTGCCAGCAGCGAAAGACTAGCGTTCAACGAGCAGTTCTTC. It specifies CASSERLAFNEQFF.

Note on this clone: The sample has other DNA sequences that encode this CDR3 too. The V gene is TRBV6-6, the J gene TRBJ2-4; TRBD1 agrees at 10 bases. The germline CDR1 and CDR2 sequences are MNHNY and SVGAGI (reference sequence). V dropped 5 bases and J dropped 5; count of bases not matched to a gene: 9. The CDR3 runs 16 residues. This CDR3 is CASSLTPGTGENIQYF. CDR3 bases: TGTGCCAGCAGTCTGACCCCCGGGACAGGGGAAAACATTCAGTACTTC.

This rearrangement joins TRBV5-1 to TRBJ2-2; no clear D. Germline CDR1 SGHRS, CDR2 YFSETQ. Trimming stripped 6 bases from V and 1 base from J, with 4 bases between. There are 12 residues in the CDR3. Here the CDR3 reads CASTGNTGELFF. In DNA, the CDR3 is TGCGCCAGCACGGGGAACACCGGGGAGCTGTTTTTT. Full variable domain (rest looked up from reference TRBV5-1 and TRBJ2-2): KAGVTQTPRYLIKTRGQQVTLSCSPISGHRSVSWYQQTPGQGLQFLFEYFSETQRNKGNFPGRFSGRQFSNSRSEMNVSTLELGDSALYLCASTGNTGELFFGEGSRLTVL.